This T cell receptor (beta chain) was sequenced for a study of blood T cell repertoires in COVID-19. The germline CDR1 and CDR2 sequences are SGHNT and YYREEE (reference sequence). CDR3 length: 15 amino acids. V lost 4 bases, J lost 6 bases, and 10 bases stayed unmatched. Clones were sequenced by immunoSEQ multiplex PCR, and TCRdb holds only the in-frame ones, with some missing. The sample consists of around 220,000 clones, less than 90% of them appearing once. The V gene is TRBV5-4, the J gene TRBJ1-2, with 9 bases aligning to TRBD1. This clonotype originated in a young man with active or convalescent COVID-19. The material sequenced was peripheral blood. Here the CDR3 reads CASSPPGQGIHGYTF. The DNA of the CDR3 is TGTGCCAGCAGCCCTCCGGGACAGGGAATACATGGCTACACCTTC.